The T cell receptor (beta chain) under discussion was sequenced for a study of T cell responses to AZD1222 COVID-19 vaccine. Regarding this clone: Its target is not known.

Overall study findings and caveats: Following two doses of AZD1222, Spike-specific TCR breadth and depth rose.

Method: immunoSEQ multiplex PCR; TCRdb's copy keeps in-frame clones and lacks some. The sample holds about 94,000 clones, roughly 90% seen once. Germline CDR1 LGHNT, CDR2 FRNRAP. Trimming removed 0 bases from V and 0 bases from J; junction bases left unmatched: 7. The CDR3 has 18 amino acids. This sample comprised peripheral blood, obtained 28 days after the second AZD1222 dose. J is TRBJ1-5 and V is TRBV12-5; 8 bases map to TRBD1. This clonotype was obtained from an adult who received the AZD1222 COVID-19 vaccine. The CDR3 sequence is CASGLVRDRGYSNQPQHF. In nucleotides, the CDR3 is TGTGCTAGTGGTTTGGTACGAGACAGGGGATATAGCAATCAGCCCCAGCATTTT.